This TCR beta chain was retrieved from a study of T cell changes during pregnancy in multiple sclerosis. Here immunoSEQ multiplex PCR was the method, and the copy in TCRdb shows in-frame clones only, minus some. The sample includes 30,000 to 45,000 clones, approximately 92% of them seen just once. V dropped 3 bases and J dropped 3; count of bases not matched to a gene: 12. The CDR3 totals 18 residues. Germline lookup yields CDR1 MGHDK and CDR2 SYGVNS. The sample consisted of PBMCs (not recorded whether the cells were cultured). This clonotype was sampled from a female donor with multiple sclerosis, enrolled in a pregnancy study. The chain couples TRBV25-1 to TRBJ1-4; 8 bases map to TRBD1. CDR3 residues: CASSDQGAGGRANEKLFF. The DNA of the CDR3 is TGTGCCAGCAGTGACCAGGGGGCAGGGGGTAGGGCTAATGAAAAACTGTTTTTT.